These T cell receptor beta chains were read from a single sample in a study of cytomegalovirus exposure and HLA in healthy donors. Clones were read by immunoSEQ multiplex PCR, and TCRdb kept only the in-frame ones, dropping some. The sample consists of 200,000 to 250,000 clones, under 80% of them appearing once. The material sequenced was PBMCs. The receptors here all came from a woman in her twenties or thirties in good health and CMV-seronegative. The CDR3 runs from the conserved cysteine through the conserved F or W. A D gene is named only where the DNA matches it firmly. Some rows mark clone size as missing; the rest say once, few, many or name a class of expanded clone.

TGTGCCTGGAGTTCCACCGACAGGGATGTGGACAATGAGCAGTTCTTC CAWSSTDRDVDNEQFF TRBJ2-1 once 16 TRBV30 TRBD1
TGTGCCAGCACCATGACGGGGACTTCTAGGTACAATGAGCAGTTCTTC CASTMTGTSRYNEQFF TRBJ2-1 . 16 TRBV7-6 .
TGCAGCGTTGAAGAGCTCGGGGGCACTGAAGCTTTCTTT CSVEELGGTEAFF TRBJ1-1 few 13 TRBV29-1 .
TGCAGCGTGGAGGCGGGGACGAGCCGCTATGGCTACACCTTC CSVEAGTSRYGYTF TRBJ1-2 . 14 TRBV29-1 .
TGTGCCAGCAGTGTCAGTTACCCCGGGGAGCTGTTTTTT CASSVSYPGELFF TRBJ2-2 . 13 TRBV2 .
TGTGCCAGCAGTTGGGACAGGGAACAGCCCCAGCATTTT CASSWDREQPQHF TRBJ1-5 few 13 TRBV6-5 TRBD1
TGTGCCAGCAGCCCAGACGACAGGGGCTATGGCTACACCTTC CASSPDDRGYGYTF TRBJ1-2 . 14 TRBV5-6 TRBD1
TGTGCCAGCAGTTGGACAGGCTCGCGGACTGAAGCTTTCTTT CASSWTGSRTEAFF TRBJ1-1 . 14 TRBV27 TRBD1
TGTGCCAGCAGTTTCGGTTACACAGATACGCAGTATTTT CASSFGYTDTQYF TRBJ2-3 . 13 TRBV2 .
TGTGCCAGCAGTGTGACAGGGGGCCCTCTACCTTACACCTTC CASSVTGGPLPYTF TRBJ1-2 . 14 TRBV27 TRBD1
TGTGCCAGCAGCACCGACAGTTCCCCCGTCGGGAACACTGAAGCTTTCTTT CASSTDSSPVGNTEAFF TRBJ1-1 . 17 TRBV9 .
TGTGCCAGCAGTCTACCCGGGACAGGGAACTATGGCTACACCTTC CASSLPGTGNYGYTF TRBJ1-2 . 15 TRBV9 TRBD1
TGTGCCAGTAGCCAAGGGACGGGGGGCGACACCGGGGAGCTGTTTTTT CASSQGTGGDTGELFF TRBJ2-2 . 16 TRBV19 .
TGTGCCAGCATTCCAGGACTAGCGGGGGGGCCCGAGCAGTTCTTC CASIPGLAGGPEQFF TRBJ2-1 . 15 TRBV6-1 TRBD2
TGTGCCAGCATCCCCGGGGGGAGGGCTTCAGCAAATGAGCAGTTCTTC CASIPGGRASANEQFF TRBJ2-1 . 16 TRBV7-2 TRBD2
TGTGCCACCCTCTCAACACGGGGATCAGATACGCAGTATTTT CATLSTRGSDTQYF TRBJ2-3 . 14 TRBV7-9 .
TGTGCCAGCTCACCCCCAGGGAATTACGAGCAGTACTTC CASSPPGNYEQYF TRBJ2-7 . 13 TRBV18 .
TGTGCCAGCAGTTATCGACAGGGCCTTAATGAAAAACTGTTTTTT CASSYRQGLNEKLFF TRBJ1-4 . 15 TRBV7-2 TRBD1
TGTGCCAGCAGTTACTCGGGGGGAATTTCCACAGATACGCAGTATTTT CASSYSGGISTDTQYF TRBJ2-3 . 16 TRBV6-5 .
TGTGCCAGCAGCGCCGACAGTGCCGCCTACAATGAGCAGTTCTTC CASSADSAAYNEQFF TRBJ2-1 once 15 TRBV9 .